This is a list of T cell receptor beta chains from one sample in a study of PD-1 blockade in mismatch repair-deficient tumors. TCRdb's copy holds only in-frame clones and misses some; the assay was immunoSEQ multiplex PCR. Here the sample spans approximately 110,000 clones, 65% to 80% being singletons. The sequences come from peripheral blood, collected approximately 60 weeks after starting pembrolizumab. The receptors here all came from an adult with mismatch repair-deficient cancer. CDR3s include the opening cysteine and the closing phenylalanine or tryptophan. The D gene is left open where the match is weak. Only part of the rows carry a size: once, few, many, or a class if the clone is expanded.

cdr3_nt: TGTGCCAGCAGGGAGGACAGGGGTGGAAGCAATCAGCCCCAGCATTTT
cdr3_aa: CASREDRGGSNQPQHF
j_call: TRBJ1-5
cdr3_length: 16
v_call: TRBV6-6
d_call: TRBD1
clone_size: .

cdr3_nt: TGTGCCAGCGCCAGGGACAGACTGAACACTGAAGCTTTCTTT
cdr3_aa: CASARDRLNTEAFF
j_call: TRBJ1-1
cdr3_length: 14
v_call: TRBV2
d_call: TRBD1
clone_size: few

cdr3_nt: TGTGCCAGCAGCCCGGGACAGGGGGTAGGGGAGCTGTTTTTT
cdr3_aa: CASSPGQGVGELFF
j_call: TRBJ2-2
cdr3_length: 14
v_call: TRBV6-5
d_call: TRBD1
clone_size: .

cdr3_nt: TGTGCCTGGAGTGTACGGTCAGGGGGCGTGCGGGGCAATCAGCCCCAGCATTTT
cdr3_aa: CAWSVRSGGVRGNQPQHF
j_call: TRBJ1-5
cdr3_length: 18
v_call: TRBV30
d_call: TRBD1
clone_size: .

cdr3_nt: TGTGCCAGCAGCGTAGGGGCTAGCGAGTACAATGAGCAGTTCTTC
cdr3_aa: CASSVGASEYNEQFF
j_call: TRBJ2-1
cdr3_length: 15
v_call: TRBV9
d_call: .
clone_size: .

cdr3_nt: TGTGCCATCAGTGAGTCCGTGACGGGAGGGTCCATTGGGGAACTGTTTTTT
cdr3_aa: CAISESVTGGSIGELFF
j_call: TRBJ2-2
cdr3_length: 17
v_call: TRBV10-3
d_call: TRBD2
clone_size: .

cdr3_nt: TGTGCCAGCTCACCGAGGCAGTCCGGGGATGAAAAACTGTTTTTT
cdr3_aa: CASSPRQSGDEKLFF
j_call: TRBJ1-4
cdr3_length: 15
v_call: TRBV18
d_call: .
clone_size: .

cdr3_nt: TGCGCCAGCAGCCAACGACTAGCGGGGGACTCCTACGAGCAGTACTTC
cdr3_aa: CASSQRLAGDSYEQYF
j_call: TRBJ2-7
cdr3_length: 16
v_call: TRBV4-1
d_call: TRBD2
clone_size: .

cdr3_nt: TGTGCCAGCAGCTTAGATCGGTCTAGCAGAAGCTCCTACGAGCAGTACTTC
cdr3_aa: CASSLDRSSRSSYEQYF
j_call: TRBJ2-7
cdr3_length: 17
v_call: TRBV11-2
d_call: .
clone_size: .

cdr3_nt: TGTGCCAGCAGCTTAGACGATGAGCTCGGCTATGGCTACACCTTC
cdr3_aa: CASSLDDELGYGYTF
j_call: TRBJ1-2
cdr3_length: 15
v_call: TRBV11-2
d_call: .
clone_size: .

cdr3_nt: TGTGCCAGCACCACCTACACAGATACGCAGTATTTT
cdr3_aa: CASTTYTDTQYF
j_call: TRBJ2-3
cdr3_length: 12
v_call: TRBV5-6
d_call: .
clone_size: .

cdr3_nt: TGTGCCAGCAGTGAGGAGAACTCCTACAATGAGCAGTTCTTC
cdr3_aa: CASSEENSYNEQFF
j_call: TRBJ2-1
cdr3_length: 14
v_call: TRBV25-1
d_call: .
clone_size: .

cdr3_nt: TGTGCCTGGTGGAAAGGGACGGGGGATGGCTACACCTTC
cdr3_aa: CAWWKGTGDGYTF
j_call: TRBJ1-2
cdr3_length: 13
v_call: TRBV30
d_call: .
clone_size: .

cdr3_nt: TGTGCCACCGGGACAGGTGATACAAACACTGAAGCTTTCTTT
cdr3_aa: CATGTGDTNTEAFF
j_call: TRBJ1-1
cdr3_length: 14
v_call: TRBV6-5
d_call: TRBD1
clone_size: once

cdr3_nt: TGTGCCAGCTCACCTCCGGGACAGGCGGCAGGATCTGGAAACACCATATATTTT
cdr3_aa: CASSPPGQAAGSGNTIYF
j_call: TRBJ1-3
cdr3_length: 18
v_call: TRBV18
d_call: TRBD1
clone_size: .

cdr3_nt: TGTGCCAGCAGTCTCGACCGAAACTCCTACGAGCAGTACTTC
cdr3_aa: CASSLDRNSYEQYF
j_call: TRBJ2-7
cdr3_length: 14
v_call: TRBV27
d_call: .
clone_size: .

cdr3_nt: TGCGCCAGCAGCTTGGACGGGTTGGCTAGCGGGAGCCATGAGCAGTTCTTC
cdr3_aa: CASSLDGLASGSHEQFF
j_call: TRBJ2-1
cdr3_length: 17
v_call: TRBV5-1
d_call: TRBD2
clone_size: .

cdr3_nt: TGTGCCAGCAGTTACTCGGGGACTAGCGGGAGTTATGAGCAGTTCTTC
cdr3_aa: CASSYSGTSGSYEQFF
j_call: TRBJ2-1
cdr3_length: 16
v_call: TRBV6-5
d_call: TRBD2
clone_size: .

cdr3_nt: TGTGCCATCAGTCGGACTAGCGGGAGCTATGAAACCGGGGAGCTGTTTTTT
cdr3_aa: CAISRTSGSYETGELFF
j_call: TRBJ2-2
cdr3_length: 17
v_call: TRBV10-3
d_call: TRBD2
clone_size: .

cdr3_nt: TGTGCCAGTAGCCAGGGGGCGTACGGAAACACCATATATTTT
cdr3_aa: CASSQGAYGNTIYF
j_call: TRBJ1-3
cdr3_length: 14
v_call: TRBV19
d_call: TRBD1
clone_size: once

cdr3_nt: TGTGCCAGCAGCTTCACATCTGGAAACACCATATATTTT
cdr3_aa: CASSFTSGNTIYF
j_call: TRBJ1-3
cdr3_length: 13
v_call: TRBV7-9
d_call: .
clone_size: .

cdr3_nt: TGTGCCAGCAGTTGGACTAGCGGAAAAGAGACCCAGTACTTC
cdr3_aa: CASSWTSGKETQYF
j_call: TRBJ2-5
cdr3_length: 14
v_call: TRBV27
d_call: TRBD2
clone_size: .

cdr3_nt: TGTGCCAGCAGGGCGACAGGGGGGAAGGATGGCTACACCTTC
cdr3_aa: CASRATGGKDGYTF
j_call: TRBJ1-2
cdr3_length: 14
v_call: TRBV5-4
d_call: TRBD1
clone_size: .

cdr3_nt: TGTGCCAGCAGTAGGGTTCTGGATGAGCAGTTCTTC
cdr3_aa: CASSRVLDEQFF
j_call: TRBJ2-1
cdr3_length: 12
v_call: TRBV2
d_call: .
clone_size: .

cdr3_nt: TGTGCCTGGACGGGGAATGCGTACGAGCAGTACTTC
cdr3_aa: CAWTGNAYEQYF
j_call: TRBJ2-7
cdr3_length: 12
v_call: TRBV30
d_call: .
clone_size: .

cdr3_nt: TGTGCCAGCTCAACGAAAGGGGACACTGAAGCTTTCTTT
cdr3_aa: CASSTKGDTEAFF
j_call: TRBJ1-1
cdr3_length: 13
v_call: TRBV18
d_call: .
clone_size: .

cdr3_nt: TGTGCCAGCAGCTTAACCAACATTCAGTACTTC
cdr3_aa: CASSLTNIQYF
j_call: TRBJ2-4
cdr3_length: 11
v_call: TRBV7-2
d_call: .
clone_size: .